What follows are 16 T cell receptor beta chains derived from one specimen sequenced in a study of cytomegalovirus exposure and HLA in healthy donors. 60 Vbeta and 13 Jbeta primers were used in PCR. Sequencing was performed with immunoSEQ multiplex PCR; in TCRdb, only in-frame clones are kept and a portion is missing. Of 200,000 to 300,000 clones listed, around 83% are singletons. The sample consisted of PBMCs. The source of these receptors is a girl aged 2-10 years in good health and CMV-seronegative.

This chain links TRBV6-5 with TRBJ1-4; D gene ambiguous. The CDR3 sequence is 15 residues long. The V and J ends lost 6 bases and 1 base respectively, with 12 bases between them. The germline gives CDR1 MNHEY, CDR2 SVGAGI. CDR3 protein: CASRRVRGTNEKLFF. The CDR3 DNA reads TGTGCCAGCAGACGTGTTCGGGGAACTAATGAAAAACTGTTTTTT.

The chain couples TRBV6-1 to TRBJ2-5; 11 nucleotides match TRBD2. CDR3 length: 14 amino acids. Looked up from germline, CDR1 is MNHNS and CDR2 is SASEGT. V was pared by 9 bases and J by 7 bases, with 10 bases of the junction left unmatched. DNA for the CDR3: TGTGCCAGTACCATGACTAGCGGGAAAGGGACCCAGTACTTC. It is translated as CASTMTSGKGTQYF.

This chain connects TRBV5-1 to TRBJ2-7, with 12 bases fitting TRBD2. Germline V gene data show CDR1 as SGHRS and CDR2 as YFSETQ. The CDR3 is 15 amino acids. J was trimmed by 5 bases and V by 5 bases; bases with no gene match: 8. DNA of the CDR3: TGCGCCAGCAGTCGCGGACTAGCGGGAAGGAACGAGCAGTACTTC. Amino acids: CASSRGLAGRNEQYF.

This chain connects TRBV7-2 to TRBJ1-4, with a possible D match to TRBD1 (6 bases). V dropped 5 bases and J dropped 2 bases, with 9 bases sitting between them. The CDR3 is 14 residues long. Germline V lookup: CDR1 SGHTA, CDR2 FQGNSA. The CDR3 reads CASSPQGTNEKLFF. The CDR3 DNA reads TGTGCCAGCAGCCCACAGGGTACTAATGAAAAACTGTTTTTT.

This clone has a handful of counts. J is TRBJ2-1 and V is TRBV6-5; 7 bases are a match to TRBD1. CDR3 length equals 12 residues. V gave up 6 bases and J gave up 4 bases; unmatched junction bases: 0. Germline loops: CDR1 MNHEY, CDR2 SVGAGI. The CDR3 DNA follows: TGTGCCAGCAGGGGACAGTACAATGAGCAGTTCTTC. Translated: CASRGQYNEQFF.

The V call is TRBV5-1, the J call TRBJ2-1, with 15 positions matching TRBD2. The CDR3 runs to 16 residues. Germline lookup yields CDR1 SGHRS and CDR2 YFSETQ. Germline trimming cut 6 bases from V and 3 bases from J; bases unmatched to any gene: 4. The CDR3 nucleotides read TGCGCCAGCACCTGGACTAGCGGGAGGGGCTACAATGAGCAGTTCTTC. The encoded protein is CASTWTSGRGYNEQFF.

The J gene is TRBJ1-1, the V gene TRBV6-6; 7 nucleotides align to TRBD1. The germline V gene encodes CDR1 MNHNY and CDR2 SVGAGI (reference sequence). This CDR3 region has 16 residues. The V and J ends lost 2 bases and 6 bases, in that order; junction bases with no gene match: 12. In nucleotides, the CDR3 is TGTGCCAGCAGTTACCCAGGGGGGCGCGAGACCGCTGAAGCTTTCTTT. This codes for CASSYPGGRETAEAFF.

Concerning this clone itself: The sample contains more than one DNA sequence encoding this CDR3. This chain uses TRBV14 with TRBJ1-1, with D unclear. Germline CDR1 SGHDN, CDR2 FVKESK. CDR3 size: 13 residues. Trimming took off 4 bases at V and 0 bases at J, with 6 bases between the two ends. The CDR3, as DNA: TGTGCCAGCAGCCTATCCCTGAACACTGAAGCTTTCTTT. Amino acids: CASSLSLNTEAFF.

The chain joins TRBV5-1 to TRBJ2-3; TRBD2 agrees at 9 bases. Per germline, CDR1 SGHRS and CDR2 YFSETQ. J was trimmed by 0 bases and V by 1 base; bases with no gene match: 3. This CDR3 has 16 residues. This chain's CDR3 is CASSLMTSGSTDTQYF. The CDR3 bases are TGCGCCAGCAGCTTGATGACTAGCGGAAGCACAGATACGCAGTATTTT.

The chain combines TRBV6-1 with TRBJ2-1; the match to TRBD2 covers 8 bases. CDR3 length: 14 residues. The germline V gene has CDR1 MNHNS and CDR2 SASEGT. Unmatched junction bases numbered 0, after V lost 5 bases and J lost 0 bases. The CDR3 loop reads CASSSGSSYNEQFF. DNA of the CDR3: TGTGCCAGCAGTAGCGGGAGCTCCTACAATGAGCAGTTCTTC.

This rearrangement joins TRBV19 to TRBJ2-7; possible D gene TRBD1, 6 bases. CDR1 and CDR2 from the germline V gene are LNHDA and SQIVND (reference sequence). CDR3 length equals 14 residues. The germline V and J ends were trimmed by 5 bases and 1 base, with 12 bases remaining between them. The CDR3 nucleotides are TGTGCCAGTAGTCAGGGGACGGAATCCTACGAGCAGTACTTC. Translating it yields CASSQGTESYEQYF.

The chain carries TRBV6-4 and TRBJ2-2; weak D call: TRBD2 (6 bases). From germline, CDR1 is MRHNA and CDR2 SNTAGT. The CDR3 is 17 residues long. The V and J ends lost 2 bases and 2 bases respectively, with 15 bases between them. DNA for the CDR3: TGTGCCAGCAGTGACGGGCGGGACCGCCCCAACACCGGGGAGCTGTTTTTT. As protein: CASSDGRDRPNTGELFF.

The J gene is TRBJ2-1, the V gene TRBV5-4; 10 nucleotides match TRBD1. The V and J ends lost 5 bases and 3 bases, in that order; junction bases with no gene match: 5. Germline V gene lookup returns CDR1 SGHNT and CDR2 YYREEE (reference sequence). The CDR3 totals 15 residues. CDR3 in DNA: TGTGCCAGCAGTGCCGGGACAGGGGTCTACAATGAGCAGTTCTTC. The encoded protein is CASSAGTGVYNEQFF.

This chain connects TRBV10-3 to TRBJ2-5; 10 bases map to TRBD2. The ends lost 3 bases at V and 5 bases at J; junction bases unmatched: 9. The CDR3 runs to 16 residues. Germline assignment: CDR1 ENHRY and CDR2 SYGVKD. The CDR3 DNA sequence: TGTGCCATCAGTGAAGTCTCAGCGGGGGGGCGCGAGACCCAGTACTTC. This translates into CAISEVSAGGRETQYF.

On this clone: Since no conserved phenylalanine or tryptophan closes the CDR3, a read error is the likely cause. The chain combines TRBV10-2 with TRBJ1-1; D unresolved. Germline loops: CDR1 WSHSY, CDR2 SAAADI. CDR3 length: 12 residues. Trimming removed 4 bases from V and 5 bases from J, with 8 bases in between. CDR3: CASSAFVTEAFL. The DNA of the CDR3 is TGCGCCAGCAGTGCTTTCGTGACTGAAGCTTTCCTT.

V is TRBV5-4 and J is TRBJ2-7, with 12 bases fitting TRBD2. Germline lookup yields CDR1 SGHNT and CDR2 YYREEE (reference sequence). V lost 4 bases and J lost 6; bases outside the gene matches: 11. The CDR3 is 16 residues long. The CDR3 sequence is CASSPTLAGGRREQYF. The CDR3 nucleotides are TGTGCCAGCAGCCCCACCCTAGCGGGAGGGAGGCGCGAGCAGTACTTC.